This TCR beta chain emerged from a study of low-dose radiotherapy and immunotherapy resistance in tumors. Study overall: Per fraction, Cohort 2 was given 1 Gy every two weeks, accumulating a total of 13 Gy over 26 weeks.

TRAV- and TRBV-specific primers were used for first-strand cDNA, which covered alpha and beta chains. PCR amplification of the TCRs was performed with Phusion for 20 PCR cycles, and it relied on a constant-region primer together with a V-primer adapter. TCRdb re-derived calls from the reads in MiXCR, one entry per CDR3 protein. The profile shows 80,000 or so distinct CDR3 sequences, around a sixth of them singletons. Time point meaning: after trial treatment. Treatment described: LDRT plus nivolumab, ipilimumab, low-dose cyclophosphamide and aspirin (RACIN trial). Donors, who were enrolled in a single-arm phase I dose-escalation trial, received nivolumab, ipilimumab, aspirin, low-dose cyclophosphamide and low-dose radiotherapy. In germline, CDR1 is SGHNT, CDR2 YYREEE (reference sequence). This CDR3 is 15 amino acids long. Trimming at V came to 1 base and at J to 9 bases, leaving 6 bases not matched to a gene.

The chain has TRBV5-4 and TRBJ2-1; 11 bases map to TRBD2. This material consisted of PBMCs, taken after low-dose radiotherapy plus immunotherapy. The clonotype was recovered from a male donor with prostate cancer. The CDR3 sequence: CASSLTSGRDSEQFF. The DNA for the CDR3 is TGTGCCAGCAGCTTGACTAGCGGGAGAGACAGTGAGCAGTTCTTC.